This T cell receptor beta chain was documented in a study of cytomegalovirus exposure and HLA in healthy donors. Trimming removed 3 bases from V and 4 bases from J, with 7 bases in between. CDR1 is SGHTA and CDR2 is FQGNSA in the germline V gene. There are 14 residues in the CDR3. As to this clone: Antigen: not known.

Using immunoSEQ multiplex PCR, the repertoire was profiled, and TCRdb retains in-frame clones only, with some absent. The table shows about 160,000 clones, with 85% occurring only once. Regarding the study as a whole: It was reported that the classifier diagnosed cytomegalovirus status with high specificity and sensitivity in both the original and validation cohorts. The investigators catalogued 160 or so TCR beta chains as cytomegalovirus-associated. Most TCRs appeared rarely, but some public TCRs recurred in many donors.

The receptor comes from a man younger than 45 in good health and CMV-seropositive. The chain is built from TRBV7-2 and TRBJ1-6; D is perhaps TRBD1 (6 bases). The sequenced sample consisted of PBMCs. The CDR3: CASSFTGYNSPLHF. In DNA, the CDR3 is TGTGCCAGCAGCTTTACAGGGTATAATTCACCCCTCCACTTT.